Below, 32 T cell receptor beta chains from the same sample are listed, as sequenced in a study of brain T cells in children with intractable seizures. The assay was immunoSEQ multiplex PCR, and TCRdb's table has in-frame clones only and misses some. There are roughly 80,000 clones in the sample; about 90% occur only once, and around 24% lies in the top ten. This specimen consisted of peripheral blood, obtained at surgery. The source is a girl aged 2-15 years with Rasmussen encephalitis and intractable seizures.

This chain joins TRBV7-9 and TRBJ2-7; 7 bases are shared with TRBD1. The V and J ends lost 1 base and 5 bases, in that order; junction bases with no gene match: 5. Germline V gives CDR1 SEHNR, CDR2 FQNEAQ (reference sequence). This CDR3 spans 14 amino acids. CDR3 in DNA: TGTGCCAGCAGCTTAGACAGGGGCTATGACGAGCAGTACTTC. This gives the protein CASSLDRGYDEQYF.

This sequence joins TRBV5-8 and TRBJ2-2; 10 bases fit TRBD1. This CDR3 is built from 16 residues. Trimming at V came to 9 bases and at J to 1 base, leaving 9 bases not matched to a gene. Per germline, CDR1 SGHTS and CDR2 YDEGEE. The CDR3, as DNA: TGTGCCACCCGGACCGGGACAGGGGTGAACACCGGGGAGCTGTTTTTT. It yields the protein CATRTGTGVNTGELFF.

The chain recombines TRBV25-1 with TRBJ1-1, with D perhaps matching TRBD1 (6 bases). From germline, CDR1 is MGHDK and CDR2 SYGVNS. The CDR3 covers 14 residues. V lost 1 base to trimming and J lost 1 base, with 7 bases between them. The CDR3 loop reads CASSEWGQNTEAFF. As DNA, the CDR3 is TGTGCCAGCAGTGAATGGGGGCAGAACACTGAAGCTTTCTTT.

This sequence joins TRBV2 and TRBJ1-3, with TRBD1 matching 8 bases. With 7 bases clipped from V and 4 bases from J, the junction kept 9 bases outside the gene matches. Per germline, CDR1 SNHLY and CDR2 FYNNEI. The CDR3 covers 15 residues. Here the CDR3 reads CASKRQGALGNTIYF. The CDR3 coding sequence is TGTGCCAGCAAAAGGCAGGGGGCACTCGGAAACACCATATATTTT.

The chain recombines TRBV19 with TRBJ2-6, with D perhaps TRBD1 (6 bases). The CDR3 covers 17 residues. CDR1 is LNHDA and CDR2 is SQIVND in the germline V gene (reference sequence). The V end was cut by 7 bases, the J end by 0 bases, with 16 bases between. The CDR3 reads CASTKRRGNSGANVLTF. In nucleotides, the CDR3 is TGTGCCAGTACCAAACGTAGGGGGAACTCTGGGGCCAACGTCCTGACTTTC.

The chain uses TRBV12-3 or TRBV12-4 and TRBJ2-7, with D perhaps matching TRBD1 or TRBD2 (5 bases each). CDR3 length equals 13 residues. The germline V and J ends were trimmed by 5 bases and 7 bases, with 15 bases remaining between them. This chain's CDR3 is CASSRERGEEQYF. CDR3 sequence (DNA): TGTGCCAGCAGTCGCGAACGGGGCGAAGAGCAGTACTTC.

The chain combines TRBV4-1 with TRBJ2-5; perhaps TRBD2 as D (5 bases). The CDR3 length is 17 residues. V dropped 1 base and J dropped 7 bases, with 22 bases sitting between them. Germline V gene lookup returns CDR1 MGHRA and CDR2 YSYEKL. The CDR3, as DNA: TGCGCCAGCAGCCAAGTCGGGATAGCGAGAAGTGAGGGGACCCAGTACTTC. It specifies CASSQVGIARSEGTQYF.

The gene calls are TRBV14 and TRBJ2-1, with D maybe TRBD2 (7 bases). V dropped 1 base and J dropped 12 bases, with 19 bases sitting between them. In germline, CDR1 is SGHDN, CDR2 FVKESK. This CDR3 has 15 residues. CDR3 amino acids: CASSQVGGGRVMQFF. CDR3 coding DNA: TGTGCCAGCAGCCAAGTAGGGGGGGGAAGAGTGATGCAGTTCTTC.

Here the CDR3 DNA reads TGTGCCTGGAGTCCACGGTGGCTCCGGGAGGTCTCCTACGAGCAGTACTTC. Its protein is CAWSPRWLREVSYEQYF. The rearrangement joins TRBV30 to TRBJ2-7, with 7 bases matching TRBD2. The junction had 13 bases not matched to a gene; V was cut back by 2 bases and J by 0 bases. Germline CDR1 and CDR2: GTSNPN and SVGIG (reference sequence). This CDR3 has 17 residues.

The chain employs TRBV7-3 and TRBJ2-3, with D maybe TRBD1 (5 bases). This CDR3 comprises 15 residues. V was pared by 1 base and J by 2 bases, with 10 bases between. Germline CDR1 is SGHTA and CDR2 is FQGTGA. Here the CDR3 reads CASSLRVGPTDTQYF. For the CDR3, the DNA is TGTGCCAGCAGCTTAAGGGTGGGGCCCACAGATACGCAGTATTTT.

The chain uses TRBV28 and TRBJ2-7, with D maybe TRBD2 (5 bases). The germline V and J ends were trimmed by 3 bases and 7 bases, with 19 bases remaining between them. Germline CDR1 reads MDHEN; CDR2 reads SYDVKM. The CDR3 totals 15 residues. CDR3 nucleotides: TGTGCCAGCAGTTTTGAGGGAAAATATCCTCGGGAGCAGTACTTC. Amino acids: CASSFEGKYPREQYF. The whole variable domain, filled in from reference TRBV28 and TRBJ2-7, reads DVKVTQSSRYLVKRTGEKVFLECVQDMDHENMFWYRQDPGLGLRLIYFSYDVKMKEKGDIPEGYSVSREKKERFSLILESASTNQTSMYLCASSFEGKYPREQYFGPGTRLTVT.

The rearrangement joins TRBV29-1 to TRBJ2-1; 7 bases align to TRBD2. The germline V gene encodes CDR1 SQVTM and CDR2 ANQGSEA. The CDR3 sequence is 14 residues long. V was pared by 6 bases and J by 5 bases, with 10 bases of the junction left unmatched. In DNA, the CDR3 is TGCAGCGTCGATAGGACTAGGGGAGACAATGAGCAGTTCTTC. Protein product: CSVDRTRGDNEQFF.

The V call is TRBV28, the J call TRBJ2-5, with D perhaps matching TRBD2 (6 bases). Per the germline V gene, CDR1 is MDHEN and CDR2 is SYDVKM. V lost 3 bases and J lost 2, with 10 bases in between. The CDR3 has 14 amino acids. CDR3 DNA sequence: TGTGCCAGCAGTTTTGTTCGGGGGCAAGAGACCCAGTACTTC. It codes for CASSFVRGQETQYF.

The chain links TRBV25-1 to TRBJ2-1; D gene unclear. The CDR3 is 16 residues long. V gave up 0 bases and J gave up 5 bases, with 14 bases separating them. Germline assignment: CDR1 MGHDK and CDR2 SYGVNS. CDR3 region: CASSEYARLEHNEQFF. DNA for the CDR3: TGTGCCAGCAGTGAATATGCGCGGCTTGAGCACAATGAGCAGTTCTTC.

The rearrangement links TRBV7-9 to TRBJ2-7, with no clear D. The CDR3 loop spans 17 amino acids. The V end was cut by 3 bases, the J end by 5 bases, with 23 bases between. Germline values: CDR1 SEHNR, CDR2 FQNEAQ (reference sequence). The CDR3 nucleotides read TGTGCCAGCAGCTTGCTCTCTGAGGTGTGGCTCCCCAACGAGCAGTACTTC. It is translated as CASSLLSEVWLPNEQYF.

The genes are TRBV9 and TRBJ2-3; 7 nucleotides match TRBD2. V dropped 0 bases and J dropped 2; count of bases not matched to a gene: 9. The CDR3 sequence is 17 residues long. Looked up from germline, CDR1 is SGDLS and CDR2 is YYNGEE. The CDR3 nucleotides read TGTGCCAGCAGCGTAGATCCAGCGGGGCAAATCACAGATACGCAGTATTTT. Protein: CASSVDPAGQITDTQYF.

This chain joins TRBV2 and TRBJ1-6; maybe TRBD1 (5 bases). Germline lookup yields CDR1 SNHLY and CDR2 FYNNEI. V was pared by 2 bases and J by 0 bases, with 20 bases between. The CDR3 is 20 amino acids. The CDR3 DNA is TGTGCCAGCAGTGAATTACCCATCTTACAGGCAAGCTCCTATAATTCACCCCTCCACTTT. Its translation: CASSELPILQASSYNSPLHF.

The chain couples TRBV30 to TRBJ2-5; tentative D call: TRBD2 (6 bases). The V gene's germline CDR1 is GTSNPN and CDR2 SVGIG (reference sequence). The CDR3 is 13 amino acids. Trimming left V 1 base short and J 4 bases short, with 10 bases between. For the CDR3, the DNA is TGTGCCTGGAGTGCGGGGGTTAGAGAGACCCAGTACTTC. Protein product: CAWSAGVRETQYF.

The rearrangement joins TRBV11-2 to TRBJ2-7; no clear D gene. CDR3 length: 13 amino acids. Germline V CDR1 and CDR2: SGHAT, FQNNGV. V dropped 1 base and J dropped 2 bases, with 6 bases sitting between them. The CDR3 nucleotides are TGTGCCAGCAGCTTAGCCGGCACCTACGAGCAGTACTTC. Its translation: CASSLAGTYEQYF.

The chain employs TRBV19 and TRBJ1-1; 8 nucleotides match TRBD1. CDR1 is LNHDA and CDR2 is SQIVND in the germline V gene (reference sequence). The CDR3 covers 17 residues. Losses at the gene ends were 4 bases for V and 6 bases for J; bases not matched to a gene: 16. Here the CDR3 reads CASSRGQGRLGTAEAFF. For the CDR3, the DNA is TGTGCCAGTAGTAGAGGACAGGGTAGACTGGGGACAGCTGAAGCTTTCTTT.

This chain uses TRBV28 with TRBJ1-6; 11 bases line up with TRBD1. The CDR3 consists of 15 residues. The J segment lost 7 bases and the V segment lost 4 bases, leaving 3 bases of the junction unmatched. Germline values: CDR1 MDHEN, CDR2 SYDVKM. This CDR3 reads CASSSGTGGNSPLHF. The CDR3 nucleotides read TGTGCCAGCAGTTCTGGGACAGGGGGAAATTCACCCCTCCACTTT. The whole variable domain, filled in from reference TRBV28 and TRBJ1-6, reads DVKVTQSSRYLVKRTGEKVFLECVQDMDHENMFWYRQDPGLGLRLIYFSYDVKMKEKGDIPEGYSVSREKKERFSLILESASTNQTSMYLCASSSGTGGNSPLHFGNGTRLTVT.

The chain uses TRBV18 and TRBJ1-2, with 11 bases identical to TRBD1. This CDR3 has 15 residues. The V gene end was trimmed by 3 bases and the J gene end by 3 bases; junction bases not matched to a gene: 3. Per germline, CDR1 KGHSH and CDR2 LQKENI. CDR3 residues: CASSPRTGGDYGYTF. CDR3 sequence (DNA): TGTGCCAGCTCACCTAGGACAGGGGGCGACTATGGCTACACCTTC.

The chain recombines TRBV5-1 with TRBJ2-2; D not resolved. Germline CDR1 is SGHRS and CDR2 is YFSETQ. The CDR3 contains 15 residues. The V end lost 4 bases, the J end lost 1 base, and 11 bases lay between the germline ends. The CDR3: CASSGDRLNTGELFF. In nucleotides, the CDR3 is TGCGCCAGCAGCGGGGATAGGCTGAACACCGGGGAGCTGTTTTTT.

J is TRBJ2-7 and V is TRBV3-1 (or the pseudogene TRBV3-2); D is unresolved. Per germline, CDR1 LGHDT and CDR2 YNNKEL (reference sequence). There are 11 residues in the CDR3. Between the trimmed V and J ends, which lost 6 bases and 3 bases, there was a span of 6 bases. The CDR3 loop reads CASRLGYEQYF. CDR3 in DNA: TGTGCCAGCAGGCTGGGCTACGAGCAGTACTTC.

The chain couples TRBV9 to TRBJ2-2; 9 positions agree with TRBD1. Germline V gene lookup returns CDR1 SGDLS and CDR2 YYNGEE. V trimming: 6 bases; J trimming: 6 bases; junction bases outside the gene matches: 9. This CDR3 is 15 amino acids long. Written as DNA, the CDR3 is TGTGCCAGCACCACGGGACAGGGAGTGGCCGGGGAGCTGTTTTTT. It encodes CASTTGQGVAGELFF.

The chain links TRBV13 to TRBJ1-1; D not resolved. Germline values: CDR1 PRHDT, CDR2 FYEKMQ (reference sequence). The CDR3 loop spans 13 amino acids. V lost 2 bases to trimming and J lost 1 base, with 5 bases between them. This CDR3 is CASSLRSNTEAFF. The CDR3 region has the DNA TGTGCCAGCAGCTTACGGTCGAACACTGAAGCTTTCTTT.

CDR3 protein: CASLRDRERYTF. For the CDR3, the DNA is TGTGCCAGCCTCCGGGACAGGGAACGCTACACCTTC. The rearrangement uses TRBV6-5 and TRBJ1-2, with 9 positions matching TRBD1. Looked up from germline, CDR1 is MNHEY and CDR2 is SVGAGI. V trimming: 8 bases; J trimming: 9 bases; junction bases outside the gene matches: 7. The CDR3 has 12 amino acids.

The CDR3 nucleotides read TGTGCCAGCAGTTACTCCTTAGGCAGGGGGAAGGAAAAACTGTTTTTT. It is translated as CASSYSLGRGKEKLFF. The chain employs TRBV6-5 and TRBJ1-4; 7 bases align to TRBD1. J was trimmed by 8 bases and V by 0 bases; bases with no gene match: 9. The CDR3 spans 16 residues. Germline CDR1 MNHEY, CDR2 SVGAGI.

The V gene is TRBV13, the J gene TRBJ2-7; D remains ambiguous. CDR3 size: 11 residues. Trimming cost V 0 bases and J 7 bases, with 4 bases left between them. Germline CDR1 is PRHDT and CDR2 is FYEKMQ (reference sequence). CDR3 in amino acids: CASSLGGEQYF. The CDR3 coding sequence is TGTGCCAGCAGCTTAGGCGGGGAGCAGTACTTC.

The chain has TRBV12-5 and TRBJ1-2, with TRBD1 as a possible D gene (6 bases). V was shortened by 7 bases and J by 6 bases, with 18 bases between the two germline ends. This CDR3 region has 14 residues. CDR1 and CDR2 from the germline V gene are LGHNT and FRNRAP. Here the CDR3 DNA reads TGTGCTAGTGACCAGACAGGTGGTAGGAATGGCTACACCTTC. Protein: CASDQTGGRNGYTF.

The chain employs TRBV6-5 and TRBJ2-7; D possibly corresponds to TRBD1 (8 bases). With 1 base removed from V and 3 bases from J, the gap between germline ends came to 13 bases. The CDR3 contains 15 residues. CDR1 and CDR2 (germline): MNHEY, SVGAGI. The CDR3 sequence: CASSYFTGGGYEQYF. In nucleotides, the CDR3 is TGTGCCAGCAGTTACTTTACAGGGGGGGGCTACGAGCAGTACTTC.

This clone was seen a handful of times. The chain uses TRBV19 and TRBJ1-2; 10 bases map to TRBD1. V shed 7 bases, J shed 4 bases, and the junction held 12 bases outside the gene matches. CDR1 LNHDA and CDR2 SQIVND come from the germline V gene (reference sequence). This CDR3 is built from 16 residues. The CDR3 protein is CASIRTGGKKTYGYTF. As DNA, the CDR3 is TGTGCCAGTATCCGGACAGGGGGGAAGAAAACCTATGGCTACACCTTC.